This record concerns one T cell receptor beta chain sequence. Its antigen is undetermined. TCRdb fed the reads into MiXCR, producing one record per CDR3 protein. The sample holds just over 450,000 distinct CDR3 sequences, about 39% seen once. This CDR3 has 17 amino acids. Losses at the gene ends were 0 bases for V and 2 bases for J; bases not matched to a gene: 6. Germline V gene data show CDR1 as ENHRY and CDR2 as SYGVKD. The data are from a study of T cell repertoires in cytomegalovirus infection. Study details: Recently described HLA-C-restricted plus well-studied HLA-B-restricted CMV epitopes were used. Public TCR beta signature analysis indicated the presence of both CMV infection and matching HLA type. Study results and limitations: Clonotype analysis showed dominance of the ex vivo response by HLA-C-restricted CMV-specific TCR beta clonotypes. Identification of carriers of CMV plus the relevant HLA was achieved through cumulative public TCR beta family frequency.

The sequences come from cultured PBMCs, collected from culture after CMV antigen stimulation. The chain has TRBV10-3 and TRBJ2-3; 9 bases map to TRBD2. The clonotype was recovered from a human donor in good health (CMV status not recorded). Some clones in this sample may be carry-over from other donors' samples. The CDR3 region is CAISESRGGPLTDTQYF. The DNA of the CDR3 is TGTGCCATCAGTGAGTCGCGGGGGGGCCCCCTCACAGATACGCAGTATTTT.